This T cell receptor beta chain emerged from a study of molecular identifiers for immune sequencing clone quantification. Notes on the study in general: In naive cells, clones above 20 RNA copies held under 1% of molecules, whereas in effector cells they held over 98%.

TCRdb reprocessed the PCR reads with MiXCR, giving one entry per CDR3 protein. Of some 320,000 distinct CDR3 sequences listed, 20% to 25% are singletons. Many counts were recorded for this clonotype. Antigen unknown. The clonotype was recovered from a human donor in good health. Some libraries in this study had Jurkat cell RNA spiked in. The source material was naive CD8+ T cells from blood, with Jurkat cell RNA spiked in. Subset described: FACS-sorted CD8+CD4-CCR7+CD45RA+ naive T cells.

For the CDR3, the DNA is TGTGCCAGCAGTTTAATGGGAGGAACCTACGAGCAGTACTTC. Protein product: CASSLMGGTYEQYF. V and J are TRBV28 and TRBJ2-7; the D gene is possibly TRBD2 (6 bases). CDR3 length equals 14 residues. The V gene's germline CDR1 is MDHEN and CDR2 SYDVKM. V was clipped by 2 bases and J by 2 bases, with 10 bases between them.